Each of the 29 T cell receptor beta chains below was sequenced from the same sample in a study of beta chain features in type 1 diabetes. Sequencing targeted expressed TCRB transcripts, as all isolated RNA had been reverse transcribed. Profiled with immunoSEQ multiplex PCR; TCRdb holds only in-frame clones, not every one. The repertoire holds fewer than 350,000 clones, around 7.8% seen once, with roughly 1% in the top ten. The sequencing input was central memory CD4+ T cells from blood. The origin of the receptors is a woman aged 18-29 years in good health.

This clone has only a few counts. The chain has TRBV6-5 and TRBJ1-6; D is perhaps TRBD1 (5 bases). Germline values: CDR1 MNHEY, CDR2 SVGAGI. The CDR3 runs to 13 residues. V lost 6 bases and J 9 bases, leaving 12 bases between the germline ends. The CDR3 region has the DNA TGTGCCAGCAGGGTTAACAGGATTTCACCCCTCCACTTT. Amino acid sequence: CASRVNRISPLHF.

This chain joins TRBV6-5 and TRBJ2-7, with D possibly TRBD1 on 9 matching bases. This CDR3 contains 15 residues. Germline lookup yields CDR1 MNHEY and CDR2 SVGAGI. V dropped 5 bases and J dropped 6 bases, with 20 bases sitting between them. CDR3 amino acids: CASSPGGDRVPEQYF. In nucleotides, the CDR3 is TGTGCCAGCAGTCCCGGGGGGGACAGGGTCCCCGAGCAGTACTTC.

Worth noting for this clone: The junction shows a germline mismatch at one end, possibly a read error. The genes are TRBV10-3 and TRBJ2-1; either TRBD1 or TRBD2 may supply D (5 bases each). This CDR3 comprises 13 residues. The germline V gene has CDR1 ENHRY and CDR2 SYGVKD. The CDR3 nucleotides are TGTGCCAGCAGTTACACTCAGGGAGTAGAGCAGTTCTTC. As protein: CASSYTQGVEQFF.

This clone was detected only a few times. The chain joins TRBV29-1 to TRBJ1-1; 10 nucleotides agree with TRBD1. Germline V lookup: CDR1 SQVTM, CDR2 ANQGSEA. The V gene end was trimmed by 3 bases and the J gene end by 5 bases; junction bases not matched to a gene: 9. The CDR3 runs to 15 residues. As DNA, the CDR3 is TGCAGCGTTGATACGACAGGGGGCGCGGTGACTGAAGCTTTCTTT. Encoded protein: CSVDTTGGAVTEAFF.

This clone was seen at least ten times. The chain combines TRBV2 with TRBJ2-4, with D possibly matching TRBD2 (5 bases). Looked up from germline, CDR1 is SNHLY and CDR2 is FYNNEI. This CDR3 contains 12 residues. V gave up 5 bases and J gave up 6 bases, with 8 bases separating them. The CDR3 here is CASSTDSNIQYF. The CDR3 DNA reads TGTGCCAGCAGTACGGACTCAAACATTCAGTACTTC. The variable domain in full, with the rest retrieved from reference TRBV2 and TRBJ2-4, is EPEVTQTPSHQVTQMGQEVILRCVPISNHLYFYWYRQILGQKVEFLVSFYNNEISEKSEIFDDQFSVERPDGSNFTLKIRSTKLEDSAMYFCASSTDSNIQYFGAGTRLSVL.

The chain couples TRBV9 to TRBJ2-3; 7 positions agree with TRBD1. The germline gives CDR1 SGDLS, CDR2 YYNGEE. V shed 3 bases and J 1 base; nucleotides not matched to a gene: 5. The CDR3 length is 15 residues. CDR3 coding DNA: TGTGCCAGCAGCGCCCGACAGGGACGCACAGATACGCAGTATTTT. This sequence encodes CASSARQGRTDTQYF.

The CDR3 DNA reads as TGCGCCAGCAGCTCCGGACTAGACTACAATGAGCAGTTCTTC. It translates to CASSSGLDYNEQFF. The chain links TRBV5-1 to TRBJ2-1, with TRBD2 identical over 7 bases. V lost 3 bases to trimming and J lost 3 bases; unmatched junction nucleotides: 3. This CDR3 spans 14 amino acids. CDR1 is SGHRS and CDR2 is YFSETQ in the germline V gene. Looking up the rest from reference TRBV5-1 and TRBJ2-1 gives the full variable domain: KAGVTQTPRYLIKTRGQQVTLSCSPISGHRSVSWYQQTPGQGLQFLFEYFSETQRNKGNFPGRFSGRQFSNSRSEMNVSTLELGDSALYLCASSSGLDYNEQFFGPGTRLTVL.

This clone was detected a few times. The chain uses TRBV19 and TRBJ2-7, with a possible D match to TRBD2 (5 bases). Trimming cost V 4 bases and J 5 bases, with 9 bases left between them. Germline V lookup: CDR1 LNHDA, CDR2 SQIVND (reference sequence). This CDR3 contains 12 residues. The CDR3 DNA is TGTGCCAGTAGTACGAGAGGGAACGAGCAGTACTTC. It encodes CASSTRGNEQYF.

The CDR3 here is CASSLFGISNQPQHF. The CDR3 nucleotides read TGCGCCAGCAGCTTGTTCGGGATAAGCAATCAGCCCCAGCATTTT. V and J are TRBV5-1 and TRBJ1-5; D unresolved. The length of the CDR3 is 15 residues. The germline CDR1 and CDR2 sequences are SGHRS and YFSETQ. Trimming removed 1 base from V and 1 base from J, with 9 bases in between.

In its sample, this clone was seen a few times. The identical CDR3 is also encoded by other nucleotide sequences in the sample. The CDR3 region is CASSLETYNEQFF. DNA of the CDR3: TGCGCCAGCAGCTTGGAGACATACAATGAGCAGTTCTTC. V gene TRBV5-1 combines with J gene TRBJ2-1; D is unresolved. V was cut by 0 bases and J by 4 bases, with 5 bases left in between. The CDR3 has 13 residues. Per germline, CDR1 SGHRS and CDR2 YFSETQ.

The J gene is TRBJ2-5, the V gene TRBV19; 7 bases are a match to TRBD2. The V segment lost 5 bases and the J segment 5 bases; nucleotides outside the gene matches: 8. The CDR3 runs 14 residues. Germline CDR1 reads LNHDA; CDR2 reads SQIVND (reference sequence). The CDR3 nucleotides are TGTGCCAGTAGTCCCACCTTTAGCGGGGAGACCCAGTACTTC. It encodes CASSPTFSGETQYF.

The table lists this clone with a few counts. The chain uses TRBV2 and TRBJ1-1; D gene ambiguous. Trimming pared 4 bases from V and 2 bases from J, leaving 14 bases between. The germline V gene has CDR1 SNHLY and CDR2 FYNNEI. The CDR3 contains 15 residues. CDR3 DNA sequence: TGTGCCAGCAGTGTGCAAGGTCGTCGAAACACTGAAGCTTTCTTT. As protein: CASSVQGRRNTEAFF. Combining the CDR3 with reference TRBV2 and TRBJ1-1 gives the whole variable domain EPEVTQTPSHQVTQMGQEVILRCVPISNHLYFYWYRQILGQKVEFLVSFYNNEISEKSEIFDDQFSVERPDGSNFTLKIRSTKLEDSAMYFCASSVQGRRNTEAFFGQGTRLTVV.

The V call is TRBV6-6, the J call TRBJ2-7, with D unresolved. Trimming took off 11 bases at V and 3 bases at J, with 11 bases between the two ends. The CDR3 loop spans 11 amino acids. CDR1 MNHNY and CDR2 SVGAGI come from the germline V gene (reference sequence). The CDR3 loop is CAQFVFYEQYV. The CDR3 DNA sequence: TGTGCCCAATTCGTGTTCTACGAGCAGTACGTC.

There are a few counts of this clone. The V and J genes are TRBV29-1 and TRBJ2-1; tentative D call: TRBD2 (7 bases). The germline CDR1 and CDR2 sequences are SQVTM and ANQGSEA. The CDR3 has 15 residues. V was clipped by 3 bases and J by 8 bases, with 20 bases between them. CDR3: CSVDGGGAFKDEQFF. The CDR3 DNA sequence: TGCAGCGTTGATGGTGGGGGGGCCTTCAAGGATGAGCAGTTCTTC.

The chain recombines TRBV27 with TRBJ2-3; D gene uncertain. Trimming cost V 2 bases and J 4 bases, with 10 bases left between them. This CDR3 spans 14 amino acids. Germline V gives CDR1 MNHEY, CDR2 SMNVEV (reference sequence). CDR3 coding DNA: TGTGCCAGCAGTTTAAAGTCGTGGGCAGATACGCAGTATTTT. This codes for CASSLKSWADTQYF.

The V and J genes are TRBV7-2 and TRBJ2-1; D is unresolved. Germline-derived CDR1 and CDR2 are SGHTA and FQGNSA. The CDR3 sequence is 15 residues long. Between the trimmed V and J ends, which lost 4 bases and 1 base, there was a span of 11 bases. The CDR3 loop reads CASSSGPSSYNEQFF. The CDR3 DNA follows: TGTGCCAGCAGCTCAGGACCGTCGTCCTACAATGAGCAGTTCTTC.

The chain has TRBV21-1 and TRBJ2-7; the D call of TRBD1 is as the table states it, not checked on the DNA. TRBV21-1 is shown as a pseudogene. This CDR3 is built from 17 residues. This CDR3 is CASSRKLRDRRSYEQYV. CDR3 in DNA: TGTGCCAGCAGTAGAAAATTACGGGACAGGCGTTCCTACGAGCAGTACGTC.

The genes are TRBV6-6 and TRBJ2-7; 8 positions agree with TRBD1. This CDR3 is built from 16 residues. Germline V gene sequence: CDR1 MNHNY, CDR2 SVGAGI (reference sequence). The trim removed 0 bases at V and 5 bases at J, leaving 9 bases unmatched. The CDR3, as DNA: TGTGCCAGCAGTTACTCGAGGACGGCAGGGGGCAACGAGCAGTACTTC. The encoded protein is CASSYSRTAGGNEQYF.

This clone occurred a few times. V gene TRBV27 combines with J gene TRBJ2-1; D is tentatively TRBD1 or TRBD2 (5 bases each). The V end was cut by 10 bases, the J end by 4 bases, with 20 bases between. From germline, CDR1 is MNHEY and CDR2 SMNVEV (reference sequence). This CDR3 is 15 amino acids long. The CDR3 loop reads CATRLGGTTYNEQFF. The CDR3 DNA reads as TGTGCCACCCGTTTGGGTGGGACGACTTACAATGAGCAGTTCTTC.

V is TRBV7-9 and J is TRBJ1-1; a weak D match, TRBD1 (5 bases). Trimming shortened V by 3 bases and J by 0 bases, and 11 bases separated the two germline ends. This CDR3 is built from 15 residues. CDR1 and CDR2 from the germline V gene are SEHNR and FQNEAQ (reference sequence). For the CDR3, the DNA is TGTGCCAGCAGCTTCGGGGGAGTCATGAACACTGAAGCTTTCTTT. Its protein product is CASSFGGVMNTEAFF.

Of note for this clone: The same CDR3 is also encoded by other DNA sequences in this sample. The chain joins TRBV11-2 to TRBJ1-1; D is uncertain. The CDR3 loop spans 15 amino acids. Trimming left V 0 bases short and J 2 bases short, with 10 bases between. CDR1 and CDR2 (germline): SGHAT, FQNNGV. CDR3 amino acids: CASSLEARINTEAFF. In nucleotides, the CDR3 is TGTGCCAGCAGCTTAGAGGCCAGAATAAACACTGAAGCTTTCTTT.

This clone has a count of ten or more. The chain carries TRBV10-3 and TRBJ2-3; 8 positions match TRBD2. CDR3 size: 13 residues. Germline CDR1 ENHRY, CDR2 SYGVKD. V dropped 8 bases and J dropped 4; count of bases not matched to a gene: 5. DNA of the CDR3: TGTGCCATCGCAAGCGGGAGTCCAGATACGCAGTATTTT. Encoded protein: CAIASGSPDTQYF.

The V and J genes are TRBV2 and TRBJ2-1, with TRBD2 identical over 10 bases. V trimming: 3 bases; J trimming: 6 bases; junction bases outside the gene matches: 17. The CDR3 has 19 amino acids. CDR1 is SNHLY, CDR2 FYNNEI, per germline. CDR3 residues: CASSDPQAGGPRSGNEQFF. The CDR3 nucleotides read TGTGCCAGCAGTGATCCCCAAGCGGGAGGGCCCAGGTCTGGCAATGAGCAGTTCTTC.

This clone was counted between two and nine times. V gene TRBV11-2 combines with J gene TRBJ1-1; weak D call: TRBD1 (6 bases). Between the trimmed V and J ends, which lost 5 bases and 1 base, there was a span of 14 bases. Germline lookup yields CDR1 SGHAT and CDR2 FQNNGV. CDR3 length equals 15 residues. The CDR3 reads CASSTSSTGNTEAFF. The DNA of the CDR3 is TGTGCCAGCAGCACGTCCTCGACAGGGAACACTGAAGCTTTCTTT.

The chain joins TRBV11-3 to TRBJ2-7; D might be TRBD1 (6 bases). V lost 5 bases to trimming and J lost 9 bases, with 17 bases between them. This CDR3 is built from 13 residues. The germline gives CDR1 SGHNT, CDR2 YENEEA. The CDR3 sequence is CASSPGAFQGQYF. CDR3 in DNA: TGTGCCAGCAGCCCAGGGGCATTTCAGGGGCAGTACTTC.

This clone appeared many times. The CDR3 reads CATSSSGDYGYTF. The CDR3 DNA follows: TGTGCCACCAGCAGCTCGGGGGACTATGGCTACACCTTC. The chain carries TRBV15 and TRBJ1-2; D is possibly TRBD1 (5 bases). Trimming shortened V by 3 bases and J by 3 bases, and 8 bases separated the two germline ends. CDR3 length equals 13 residues. The V gene's germline CDR1 is LNHNV and CDR2 YYDKDF (reference sequence). The full variable domain, with the rest looked up from reference TRBV15 and TRBJ1-2, is DAMVIQNPRYQVTQFGKPVTLSCSQTLNHNVMYWYQQKSSQAPKLLFHYYDKDFNNEADTPDNFQSRRPNTSFCFLDIRSPGLGDTAMYLCATSSSGDYGYTFGSGTRLTVV.

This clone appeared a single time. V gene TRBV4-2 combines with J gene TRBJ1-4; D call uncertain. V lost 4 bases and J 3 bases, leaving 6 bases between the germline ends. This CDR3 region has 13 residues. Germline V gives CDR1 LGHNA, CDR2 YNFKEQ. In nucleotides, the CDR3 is TGTGCCAGCAGCCTAAGCCCTAATGAAAAACTGTTTTTT. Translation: CASSLSPNEKLFF.

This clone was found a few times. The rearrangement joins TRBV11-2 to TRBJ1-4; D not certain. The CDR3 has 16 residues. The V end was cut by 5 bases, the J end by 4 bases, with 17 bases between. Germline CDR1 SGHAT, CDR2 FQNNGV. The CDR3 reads CASSRTSHGFNEKLFF. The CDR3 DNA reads TGTGCCAGCAGCCGTACCTCCCATGGGTTTAATGAAAAACTGTTTTTT. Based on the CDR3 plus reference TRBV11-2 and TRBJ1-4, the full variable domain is EAGVAQSPRYKIIEKRQSVAFWCNPISGHATLYWYQQILGQGPKLLIQFQNNGVVDDSQLPKDRFSAERLKGVDSTLKIQPAKLEDSAVYLCASSRTSHGFNEKLFFGSGTQLSVL.

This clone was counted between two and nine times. The CDR3 nucleotides are TGTGCCAGCAGTCAAACGAGAGGAAACACCATATATTTT. It translates to CASSQTRGNTIYF. The rearrangement links TRBV7-2 to TRBJ1-3, with D hard to call. Germline CDR1 and CDR2: SGHTA and FQGNSA. This CDR3 contains 13 residues. Deletions cut 6 bases from V and 4 bases from J, with 10 bases between.